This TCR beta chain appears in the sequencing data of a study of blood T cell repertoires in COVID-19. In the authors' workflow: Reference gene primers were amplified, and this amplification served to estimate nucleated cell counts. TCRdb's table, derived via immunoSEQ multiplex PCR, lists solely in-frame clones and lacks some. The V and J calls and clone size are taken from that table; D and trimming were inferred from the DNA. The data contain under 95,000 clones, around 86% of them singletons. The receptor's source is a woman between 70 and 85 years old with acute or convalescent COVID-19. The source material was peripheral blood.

The CDR3 protein is CASSKHVQLRRDSYNEQFF. The CDR3 nucleotides are TGTGCCAGCAGCAAGCACGTACAGCTCCGGCGGGACTCCTACAATGAGCAGTTCTTC. V gene TRBV21-1 combines with J gene TRBJ2-1; TRBD2 reflects the table's D call only, with no check against the DNA. TRBV21-1 corresponds to a pseudogene. The CDR3 consists of 19 residues.